This T cell receptor beta chain was profiled in a study of blood T cells in healthy people across ages. Using a J-beta primer mix together with a sample-barcoded 5' primer, a second PCR was run for about 6 to 11 cycles. Individual samples furnished no less than 2.5 million CDR3-containing paired-end reads apiece. TCRdb reprocessed the 5' RACE reads with MiXCR, giving one entry per CDR3 protein. The sample consists of 540,000 or so distinct CDR3 sequences, 40% to 55% of them appearing once. Peripheral blood, around 9.4 milliliters per donor, was collected. The CDR3 totals 14 residues. In germline, CDR1 is DFQATT, CDR2 SNEGSKA (reference sequence). Between the trimmed V and J ends, which lost 0 bases and 7 bases, there was a span of 15 bases. This clonotype came up once.

Source material: blood. This chain links TRBV20-1 with TRBJ2-5; a weak D match, TRBD1 (5 bases). The receptor comes from a man of 80 years or more in good health. The CDR3 coding sequence is TGCAGTGCTAGAGATTACAGGCTTATAGGGACCCAGTACTTC. It specifies CSARDYRLIGTQYF.